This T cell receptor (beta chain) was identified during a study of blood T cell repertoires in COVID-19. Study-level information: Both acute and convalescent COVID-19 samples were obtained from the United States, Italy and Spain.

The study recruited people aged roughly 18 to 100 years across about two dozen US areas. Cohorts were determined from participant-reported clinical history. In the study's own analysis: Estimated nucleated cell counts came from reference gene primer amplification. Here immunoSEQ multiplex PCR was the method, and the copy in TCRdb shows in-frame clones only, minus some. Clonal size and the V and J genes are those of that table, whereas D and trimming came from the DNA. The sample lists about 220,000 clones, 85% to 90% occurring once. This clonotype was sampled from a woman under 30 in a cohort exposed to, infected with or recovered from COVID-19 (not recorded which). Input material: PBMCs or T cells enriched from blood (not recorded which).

The CDR3 spells CASGLVGTGRNTEAFF. CDR3 sequence (DNA): TGTGCTAGTGGTTTGGTAGGGACAGGCAGGAACACTGAAGCTTTCTTT. The rearrangement links TRBV12-5 to TRBJ1-1; TRBD1 agrees at 8 bases. After removal of 0 bases from V and 1 base from J, the junction contained 4 bases not matched to a gene. Germline V gene sequence: CDR1 LGHNT, CDR2 FRNRAP. The CDR3 consists of 16 residues.